Listed here are 30 T cell receptor beta chains from one sample, sequenced in a study of blood T cell repertoires in COVID-19. The method was immunoSEQ multiplex PCR; TCRdb's version includes in-frame clones alone and lacks a portion of them. The table has about 73,000 clones, roughly 89% seen once. The sample taken for sequencing was peripheral blood. All receptors derive from a man at least 80 years old with acute or convalescent COVID-19.

The chain employs TRBV19 and TRBJ1-1; D gene unclear. The CDR3 consists of 13 residues. Germline CDR1 reads LNHDA; CDR2 reads SQIVND (reference sequence). The V end was cut by 3 bases, the J end by 3 bases, with 8 bases between. The CDR3: CASSILSDTEAFF. In DNA form, the CDR3 reads TGTGCCAGTAGTATCCTTTCGGACACTGAAGCTTTCTTT.

This clone is a singleton in its sample. The chain is built from TRBV29-1 and TRBJ2-5; 8 nucleotides agree with TRBD1. The CDR3 length is 13 residues. Germline V gives CDR1 SQVTM, CDR2 ANQGSEA. Losses at the gene ends were 6 bases for V and 4 bases for J; bases not matched to a gene: 7. This CDR3 reads CSVQKTGVETQYF. CDR3 in DNA: TGCAGCGTCCAAAAGACAGGGGTAGAGACCCAGTACTTC.

This clone was observed once. V and J are TRBV5-6 and TRBJ1-4; 11 bases match TRBD1. The CDR3 totals 16 residues. The germline gives CDR1 SGHDT, CDR2 YYEEEE. V dropped 0 bases and J dropped 5; count of bases not matched to a gene: 3. The CDR3 sequence: CASSLAGTGGNEKLFF. Here the CDR3 DNA reads TGTGCCAGCAGCTTGGCCGGGACAGGGGGAAATGAAAAACTGTTTTTT.

The chain uses TRBV30 and TRBJ2-5, with D unresolved. The CDR3 loop spans 13 amino acids. The V and J ends lost 0 bases and 2 bases respectively, with 7 bases between them. Germline V gives CDR1 GTSNPN, CDR2 SVGIG (reference sequence). This CDR3 reads CAWSVTSQETQYF. The CDR3, as DNA: TGTGCCTGGAGTGTAACTTCTCAAGAGACCCAGTACTTC. Full variable domain (missing parts from reference TRBV30 and TRBJ2-5): SQTIHQWPATLVQPVGSPLSLECTVEGTSNPNLYWYRQAAGRGLQLLFYSVGIGQISSEVPQNLSASRPQDRQFILSSKKLLLSDSGFYLCAWSVTSQETQYFGPGTRLLVL.

This rearrangement joins TRBV6-5 to TRBJ1-3; weak D call: TRBD1 (5 bases). Per germline, CDR1 MNHEY and CDR2 SVGAGI. The CDR3 spans 15 residues. V was pared by 6 bases and J by 4 bases, with 16 bases between. The CDR3 DNA reads as TGTGCCAGCAGAAGCAACAGGATTGAGGGAAACACCATATATTTT. As protein: CASRSNRIEGNTIYF.

The chain combines TRBV7-2 with TRBJ1-6; D is ambiguous. The CDR3 totals 15 residues. Germline-derived CDR1 and CDR2 are SGHTA and FQGNSA. V was pared by 6 bases and J by 7 bases, with 16 bases between. The CDR3 bases are TGTGCCAGCAGTTCCGGCGTCGGGTTAAATTCACCCCTCCACTTT. Its translation is CASSSGVGLNSPLHF.

The V call is TRBV20-1, the J call TRBJ2-1, with 12 nucleotides matching TRBD2. With V trimmed by 3 bases and J by 5 bases, 11 bases remained unmatched. The CDR3 length is 17 residues. Germline CDR1 DFQATT, CDR2 SNEGSKA (reference sequence). The CDR3 loop reads CSASPVLTSGSHNEQFF. The CDR3 region has the DNA TGCAGTGCTAGTCCCGTATTGACTAGCGGGAGCCACAATGAGCAGTTCTTC.

J is TRBJ2-3 and V is TRBV5-1; 7 bases are a match to TRBD1. This CDR3 has 16 amino acids. V lost 3 bases, J lost 0 bases, and 7 bases stayed unmatched. Germline V gives CDR1 SGHRS, CDR2 YFSETQ. The CDR3, as DNA: TGCGCCAGCAGCTCCGGGACAGATACCAGCACAGATACGCAGTATTTT. As protein: CASSSGTDTSTDTQYF. Drawing the rest from reference TRBV5-1 and TRBJ2-3, the complete variable domain is KAGVTQTPRYLIKTRGQQVTLSCSPISGHRSVSWYQQTPGQGLQFLFEYFSETQRNKGNFPGRFSGRQFSNSRSEMNVSTLELGDSALYLCASSSGTDTSTDTQYFGPGTRLTVL.

The chain has TRBV6-5 and TRBJ1-5; tentatively, D is TRBD1 (5 bases). With 6 bases removed from V and 0 bases from J, the gap between germline ends came to 6 bases. The CDR3 covers 13 residues. Germline V gene sequence: CDR1 MNHEY, CDR2 SVGAGI. This CDR3 is CASRDSSNQPQHF. In nucleotides, the CDR3 is TGTGCCAGCAGAGACAGTAGCAATCAGCCCCAGCATTTT.

The table lists this clone with a few counts. This sequence joins TRBV19 and TRBJ1-5, with D maybe TRBD1 (5 bases). The CDR3 spans 16 residues. Looked up from germline, CDR1 is LNHDA and CDR2 is SQIVND (reference sequence). V dropped 4 bases and J dropped 3 bases, with 16 bases sitting between them. The CDR3 sequence is CASSTTTGGLNQPQHF. The CDR3 DNA sequence: TGTGCCAGTAGTACTACTACGGGGGGACTCAATCAGCCCCAGCATTTT.

V gene TRBV3-1 (or the pseudogene TRBV3-2) combines with J gene TRBJ1-1, with unresolved D. Deletions cut 5 bases from V and 0 bases from J, with 10 bases between. This CDR3 comprises 14 residues. From germline, CDR1 is LGHDT and CDR2 YNNKEL (reference sequence). Here the CDR3 reads CASSYGLMNTEAFF. DNA of the CDR3: TGTGCCAGCAGCTACGGACTGATGAACACTGAAGCTTTCTTT.

The chain recombines TRBV3-1 (or the pseudogene TRBV3-2) with TRBJ2-3, with TRBD2 matching 9 bases. CDR3 length: 16 residues. J gave up 2 bases and V 2 bases, and 5 bases lay outside the gene matches. Germline V CDR1 and CDR2: LGHDT, YNNKEL (reference sequence). CDR3 DNA: TGTGCCAGCAGCCAAACTAGCGGGCTAATCACAGATACGCAGTATTTT. Its protein is CASSQTSGLITDTQYF.

This clone was counted between two and nine times. The rearrangement links TRBV24-1 to TRBJ1-2; 10 nucleotides line up with TRBD1. CDR1 and CDR2 from the germline V gene are KGHDR and SFDVKD. V lost 7 bases to trimming and J lost 5 bases; unmatched junction nucleotides: 6. This CDR3 region has 14 residues. The CDR3 coding sequence is TGTGCCACCAGCCCGACAGGGGGCGGGTATGGCTACACCTTC. As protein: CATSPTGGGYGYTF.

The CDR3: CASSYAQGRQPQHF. Here the CDR3 DNA reads TGTGCCAGCAGCTACGCACAGGGTCGGCAGCCCCAGCATTTT. This sequence joins TRBV7-8 and TRBJ1-5; TRBD1 might be the D (6 bases). Trimming cost V 4 bases and J 7 bases, with 14 bases left between them. CDR1 SGHVS and CDR2 FQNEAQ come from the germline V gene. The length of the CDR3 is 14 residues.

CDR3 bases: TGTGCCAGCAGCCCTGGACTAGCGGGGGCAGATACGCAGTATTTT. Translation gives CASSPGLAGADTQYF. The V gene is TRBV7-3, the J gene TRBJ2-3; 13 positions agree with TRBD2. This CDR3 region has 15 residues. V gave up 5 bases and J gave up 4 bases; unmatched junction bases: 3. Germline V gene lookup returns CDR1 SGHTA and CDR2 FQGTGA.

This chain uses TRBV5-1 with TRBJ2-7; possible D gene TRBD1, 5 bases. Trimming shortened V by 2 bases and J by 3 bases, and 9 bases separated the two germline ends. The CDR3 loop spans 13 amino acids. The germline V gene has CDR1 SGHRS and CDR2 YFSETQ. The CDR3 nucleotides read TGCGCCAGCAGCTTCTTTCAGGGCTACGAGCAGTACTTC. Translating it yields CASSFFQGYEQYF.

The gene calls are TRBV11-2 and TRBJ1-4; D perhaps matches TRBD1 (6 bases). Trimming took off 5 bases at V and 4 bases at J, with 8 bases between the two ends. This CDR3 has 13 residues. The germline V gene has CDR1 SGHAT and CDR2 FQNNGV. The CDR3 bases are TGTGCCAGCAGCCCCAGGGGTAATGAAAAACTGTTTTTT. Amino acids: CASSPRGNEKLFF. Supplemented by reference TRBV11-2 and TRBJ1-4, the full variable domain reads EAGVAQSPRYKIIEKRQSVAFWCNPISGHATLYWYQQILGQGPKLLIQFQNNGVVDDSQLPKDRFSAERLKGVDSTLKIQPAKLEDSAVYLCASSPRGNEKLFFGSGTQLSVL.

The chain carries TRBV3-1 (or the pseudogene TRBV3-2) and TRBJ1-2; TRBD1 agrees at 8 bases. This CDR3 spans 13 amino acids. J was trimmed by 7 bases and V by 5 bases; bases with no gene match: 6. Germline V lookup: CDR1 LGHDT, CDR2 YNNKEL (reference sequence). The CDR3 here is CASSLDRAGGYTF. CDR3 DNA sequence: TGTGCCAGCAGCTTGGACAGGGCGGGTGGCTACACCTTC.

This clone came up once. CDR3 nucleotides: TGTGCCAGCAGTGGGGAACAGGGGAATGAGCAGTTCTTC. It codes for CASSGEQGNEQFF. The chain carries TRBV6-4 and TRBJ2-1; 7 nucleotides match TRBD1. J gave up 7 bases and V 4 bases, and 4 bases lay outside the gene matches. Germline V lookup: CDR1 MRHNA, CDR2 SNTAGT. The CDR3 extends over 13 amino acids.

This clone was seen only once. The CDR3: CASSYAGGTNYGYTF. The DNA of the CDR3 is TGTGCCAGCAGCTATGCGGGGGGGACCAACTATGGCTACACCTTC. The chain is built from TRBV5-5 and TRBJ1-2; D possibly corresponds to TRBD1 (5 bases). CDR1 SGHKS and CDR2 YYEKEE come from the germline V gene (reference sequence). The CDR3 extends over 15 amino acids. V was pared by 3 bases and J by 2 bases, with 14 bases between.

The gene calls are TRBV7-9 and TRBJ2-5, with 8 bases matching TRBD2. Germline V CDR1 and CDR2: SEHNR, FQNEAQ (reference sequence). This CDR3 comprises 16 residues. V shed 0 bases, J shed 5 bases, and the junction held 8 bases outside the gene matches. CDR3 sequence (DNA): TGTGCCAGCAGCTTAGCCAGCGGGGGCCCGGGGGAGACCCAGTACTTC. Protein product: CASSLASGGPGETQYF.

This chain uses TRBV21-1 with TRBJ1-5; whether TRBD1, the table's D call, matches the DNA was not checked. TRBV21-1 is a known pseudogene. The CDR3 length is 15 residues. The CDR3 coding sequence is TGTGCCAGCAGCAAAGGAAGGGGGCAAAATCAGCCCCAGCATTTT. Residues: CASSKGRGQNQPQHF.

The J gene is TRBJ1-2, the V gene TRBV3-1 (or the pseudogene TRBV3-2), with D possibly being TRBD1 (5 bases). The germline V gene encodes CDR1 LGHDT and CDR2 YNNKEL (reference sequence). Trimming cost V 1 base and J 6 bases, with 12 bases left between them. The CDR3 runs to 14 residues. The CDR3 here is CASSQVMGGHGYTF. The CDR3 DNA is TGTGCCAGCAGCCAAGTAATGGGGGGACATGGCTACACCTTC.

This sequence joins TRBV5-5 and TRBJ1-1, with D uncertain. CDR1 and CDR2 from the germline V gene are SGHKS and YYEKEE (reference sequence). V was trimmed by 1 base and J by 0 bases, leaving 7 bases between them. This CDR3 spans 14 amino acids. The CDR3 sequence is CASSLQIMNTEAFF. The CDR3 DNA is TGTGCCAGCAGCTTGCAGATCATGAACACTGAAGCTTTCTTT.

The gene calls are TRBV10-3 and TRBJ1-1; D is uncertain. Germline CDR1 is ENHRY and CDR2 is SYGVKD. Trimming removed 8 bases from V and 1 base from J, with 11 bases in between. The CDR3 runs to 13 residues. CDR3 sequence reads: CAIGLGGNTEAFF. CDR3 bases: TGTGCCATCGGACTAGGTGGGAACACTGAAGCTTTCTTT.

The chain combines TRBV7-9 with TRBJ1-1; 9 bases fit TRBD1. Germline values: CDR1 SEHNR, CDR2 FQNEAQ (reference sequence). The V gene end was trimmed by 3 bases and the J gene end by 5 bases; junction bases not matched to a gene: 7. CDR3 length: 15 amino acids. The CDR3 protein is CASSFETGGKTEAFF. The CDR3 DNA is TGTGCCAGCAGCTTTGAGACAGGGGGTAAGACTGAAGCTTTCTTT.

This clone was seen just once. The rearrangement joins TRBV5-5 to TRBJ1-5; TRBD1 might be the D (5 bases). Germline-derived CDR1 and CDR2 are SGHKS and YYEKEE (reference sequence). The V end was cut by 3 bases, the J end by 7 bases, with 11 bases between. CDR3 length equals 13 residues. DNA of the CDR3: TGTGCCAGCAGCTGGGGGGGAAACCAGCCCCAGCATTTT. This translates into CASSWGGNQPQHF.

This sequence joins TRBV19 and TRBJ2-3; D possibly corresponds to TRBD2 (6 bases). The CDR3 consists of 14 residues. Germline lookup yields CDR1 LNHDA and CDR2 SQIVND (reference sequence). Trimming cost V 8 bases and J 2 bases, with 14 bases left between them. The CDR3 nucleotides are TGTGCCAGTCGGTCGACTAGTTCCACAGATACGCAGTATTTT. This sequence encodes CASRSTSSTDTQYF.

The gene calls are TRBV5-1 and TRBJ1-2; TRBD1 agrees at 8 bases. V dropped 5 bases and J dropped 7; count of bases not matched to a gene: 10. The CDR3 consists of 14 residues. CDR1 is SGHRS and CDR2 is YFSETQ in the germline V gene. CDR3 bases: TGCGCCAGCAGAGGTCTCCAGGGGGCCAGTGGCTACACCTTC. This sequence encodes CASRGLQGASGYTF. The full variable domain, with the rest looked up from reference TRBV5-1 and TRBJ1-2, is KAGVTQTPRYLIKTRGQQVTLSCSPISGHRSVSWYQQTPGQGLQFLFEYFSETQRNKGNFPGRFSGRQFSNSRSEMNVSTLELGDSALYLCASRGLQGASGYTFGSGTRLTVV.

V usage is TRBV14 and J usage is TRBJ2-1; weak D call: TRBD2 (6 bases). The V and J ends lost 3 bases and 5 bases respectively, with 8 bases between them. This CDR3 region has 13 residues. The V gene's germline CDR1 is SGHDN and CDR2 FVKESK. CDR3 sequence: CASSQGLNNEQFF. The CDR3 DNA is TGTGCCAGCAGCCAGGGACTTAACAATGAGCAGTTCTTC.